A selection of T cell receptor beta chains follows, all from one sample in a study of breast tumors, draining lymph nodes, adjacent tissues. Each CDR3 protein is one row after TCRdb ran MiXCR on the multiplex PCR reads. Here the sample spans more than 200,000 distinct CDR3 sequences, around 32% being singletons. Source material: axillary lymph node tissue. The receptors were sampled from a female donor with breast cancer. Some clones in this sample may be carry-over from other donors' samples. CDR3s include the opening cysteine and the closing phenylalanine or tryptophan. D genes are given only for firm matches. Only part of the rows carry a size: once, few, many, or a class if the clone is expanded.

TGCAGTGCCAGGACAGGGAGGAACACCGGGGAGCTGTTTTTT | CSARTGRNTGELFF | TRBV20-1 | . | TRBJ2-2 | TRBD1
TGTGCCAGCAGCTTCCCGGGTGAGCAGTTCTTC | CASSFPGEQFF | TRBV7-8 | many | TRBJ2-1 | .
TGTGCCAGCAGCTTACAGAAGGGAGCGGCAGAGACCCAGTACTTC | CASSLQKGAAETQYF | TRBV7-3 | once | TRBJ2-5 | .
TGTGCCAGCAGTAGGACTAGCGGGAGAACTTACGAGCAGTACTTC | CASSRTSGRTYEQYF | TRBV2 | . | TRBJ2-7 | TRBD2
TGTGCCAGCAGTTTGACCGGGGAGATCAAGGAGCAGTACTTC | CASSLTGEIKEQYF | TRBV12-3/TRBV12-4 | many | TRBJ2-7 | .
TGCGCCAGCAGCCAGATCTCTGGGGCCAACGTCCTGACTTTC | CASSQISGANVLTF | TRBV5-1 | many | TRBJ2-6 | .
TGTGCCAGTAGTATAGAGATGATATCGGGTAGCAATCAGCCCCAGCATTTT | CASSIEMISGSNQPQHF | TRBV19 | many | TRBJ1-5 | .
TGTGCCTGGAGTGTAGGCATAGCCTACGAGCAGTACTTC | CAWSVGIAYEQYF | TRBV30 | many | TRBJ2-7 | .
TGTGCCAGCAGTGCCTACAGGGTTCAGAATGGCTACACCTTC | CASSAYRVQNGYTF | TRBV28 | many | TRBJ1-2 | .
TGCGCCAGCAAGGGACAGGGCGAGGAAAAACTGTTTTTT | CASKGQGEEKLFF | TRBV10-1 | many | TRBJ1-4 | TRBD1
TGTGCCAGTAGGTCATCGGGGGCAGGTCGTTCACCCCTCCACTTT | CASRSSGAGRSPLHF | TRBV19 | many | TRBJ1-6 | .
TGTGCCTGGAGACCATCTAACCCACCTGAGCAGTTCTTC | CAWRPSNPPEQFF | TRBV30 | few | TRBJ2-1 | .
TGTGCCACCAGTGACTGGGGGACTAGCGCAAACAATGAGCAGTTCTTC | CATSDWGTSANNEQFF | TRBV24-1 | many | TRBJ2-1 | TRBD2
TGTGCCAGCAGGCAGGGTTCGGCCGGGGAGCTGTTTTTT | CASRQGSAGELFF | TRBV27 | many | TRBJ2-2 | .
TGCGCCAGCAGCCTCGTACGGGAAGCAGAGACCCAGTACTTC | CASSLVREAETQYF | TRBV5-1 | many | TRBJ2-5 | .
TGTGCCAGCATTCCCCCAGGGGGCGTTTCTGGCTACACCTTC | CASIPPGGVSGYTF | TRBV28 | few | TRBJ1-2 | TRBD1
TGCGCCAGCAGGACCACAGATACGCAGTATTTT | CASRTTDTQYF | TRBV10-2 | many | TRBJ2-3 | .
TGTGCCAGCAGTGAATGGCGGGCCTCTGGAAACACCATATATTTT | CASSEWRASGNTIYF | TRBV2 | many | TRBJ1-3 | .
TGCAGCGTTGAAGAGGCCGTGAATCAGCCCCAGCATTTT | CSVEEAVNQPQHF | TRBV29-1 | many | TRBJ1-5 | .
TGCAGTGCTAGATTGTTGGGACAGGGAGTAGGGGTAACCTTC | CSARLLGQGVGVTF | TRBV20-1 | many | TRBJ2-1 | TRBD1
TGCAGTGCTAGAGATCGGAGGGGGAATGAAAAACTGTTTTTT | CSARDRRGNEKLFF | TRBV20-1 | . | TRBJ1-4 | .
TGTGCCAGCAGCACCGGGACAGGCCTATACGAGCAGTACTTC | CASSTGTGLYEQYF | TRBV5-5 | many | TRBJ2-7 | TRBD1
TGTGCCAGCAGTTTAACCCGGGGGGGGAACAATGAGCAGTTCTTC | CASSLTRGGNNEQFF | TRBV6-2/TRBV6-3 | few | TRBJ2-1 | TRBD2
TGCAGTGCTAGAGGAATAGGCGGCTACGAGCAGTACTTC | CSARGIGGYEQYF | TRBV20-1 | many | TRBJ2-7 | .
TGTGCCAGCAGAGAGGACCTCAAAGAGACCCAGTACTTC | CASREDLKETQYF | TRBV7-2 | many | TRBJ2-5 | .
TGTGCCTGGAGTATGAGACAGGCTATGGGTGAAAAACTGTTTTTT | CAWSMRQAMGEKLFF | TRBV30 | many | TRBJ1-4 | .
TGTGCCACCAGCAGAGGAGGGAACACCGGGGAGCTGTTTTTT | CATSRGGNTGELFF | TRBV15 | many | TRBJ2-2 | .
TGCGCCAGCAGCCAGGGGGGGGGAGTGGGATTTTACAATGAGCAGTTCTTC | CASSQGGGVGFYNEQFF | TRBV5-1 | many | TRBJ2-1 | .
TGTGCCAGCAGTTGGGGGCTAAATGAAAAACTGTTTTTT | CASSWGLNEKLFF | TRBV5-5 | many | TRBJ1-4 | .
TGCAGTGCTAGCCTACCCGGGACTGCCAGCACAGATACGCAGTATTTT | CSASLPGTASTDTQYF | TRBV20-1 | many | TRBJ2-3 | .
TGTGCCAGCGCGCAGGGTACATCCTCTGGGGCCAACGTCCTGACTTTC | CASAQGTSSGANVLTF | TRBV6-4 | . | TRBJ2-6 | .
TGTGCCACCCACCGAAGGGGGGCATATAGCAATCAGCCCCAGCATTTT | CATHRRGAYSNQPQHF | TRBV19 | many | TRBJ1-5 | .
TGCAGTGCCGCACGGGCCGGAGGGCCTAACTACGAGCAGTACTTC | CSAARAGGPNYEQYF | TRBV20-1 | many | TRBJ2-7 | .
TGTGCCAGCAGCTTAGCTAGGGGACGGACAGGGGGAATCATTCGGGACAATCAGCCCCAGCATTTT | CASSLARGRTGGIIRDNQPQHF | TRBV7-6 | . | TRBJ1-5 | TRBD1
TGTGCCAGCAGTAGCGGGAGCACAGATACGCAGTATTTT | CASSSGSTDTQYF | TRBV6-5 | many | TRBJ2-3 | .
TGTGCCAGCAGTGCGGGGACAGGTGAAAAACTGTTTTTT | CASSAGTGEKLFF | TRBV6-1 | . | TRBJ1-4 | TRBD1
TGCGCCAGCAGCTCCCGACTAGGAGTCCGGGTTGAGCCCCAGCATTTT | CASSSRLGVRVEPQHF | TRBV4-1 | many | TRBJ1-5 | .
TGCGGTGCTAGTTCAGAGCTAGCGGGAGCTCAAACACGGGACGAGCAGTACTTC | CGASSELAGAQTRDEQYF | TRBV20-1 | . | TRBJ2-7 | TRBD2
TGCGCCAGCAGCCCAGGAGACGGTCATTCACCCCTCCACTTT | CASSPGDGHSPLHF | TRBV5-1 | many | TRBJ1-6 | .
TGTGCCAGCAGCCCTCCGGCGGGAGGGCTAGGAAATGAGCAGTATTTT | CASSPPAGGLGNEQYF | TRBV7-2 | . | TRBJ2-3 | TRBD2
TGTGCCAGCAGTTTCGGGCAAAAGAGCACAGATACGCAGTATTTT | CASSFGQKSTDTQYF | TRBV12-3/TRBV12-4 | many | TRBJ2-3 | .
TGTGCCAGCTCAGCGGGACGGCTAGGCGAGCAGTACTTC | CASSAGRLGEQYF | TRBV18 | many | TRBJ2-7 | .
TGTGCCAGCAGCCTTCTGGGACCCTACGAGCAGTACTTC | CASSLLGPYEQYF | TRBV7-2 | many | TRBJ2-7 | .
TGTGCCAGCAGCTCAGGACCCGGCTATGAGCAGTTCTTC | CASSSGPGYEQFF | TRBV7-2 | many | TRBJ2-1 | .
TGCAGTGCTCCCACATCGACAGGGATCACAGATACGCAGTATTTT | CSAPTSTGITDTQYF | TRBV20-1 | many | TRBJ2-3 | TRBD1
TGTGCCGGCAGCCGGACGGGCTACAATGAGCAGTTCTTC | CAGSRTGYNEQFF | TRBV6-6 | once | TRBJ2-1 | .
TGCAGCGAGGGGGCGGCCACCATATATTTT | CSEGAATIYF | TRBV29-1 | . | TRBJ1-3 | TRBD1
TGTGCCAGCAGCGCACCGGACAGGGCCGACTACGAGCAGTACTTC | CASSAPDRADYEQYF | TRBV5-4 | many | TRBJ2-7 | TRBD1
TGTGCCAGCAGCCGACAGGGGGGCACCTACGAGCAGTACTTC | CASSRQGGTYEQYF | TRBV5-5 | many | TRBJ2-7 | TRBD1
TGCAGTGTACGCGGAAACACAGATACGCAGTATTTT | CSVRGNTDTQYF | TRBV20-1 | many | TRBJ2-3 | .
TGTGCCACCGAAAGAGAGTCCTACAATGAGCAGTATTTT | CATERESYNEQYF | TRBV12-3/TRBV12-4 | . | TRBJ2-3 | .
TGTGCCAGCAGCCAAGATTCCACCTACAATGAGCAGTTCTTC | CASSQDSTYNEQFF | TRBV3-1 | many | TRBJ2-1 | .